What follows are 5 T cell receptor beta chains derived from one specimen sequenced in a study of tissue T cells after allogeneic stem cell transplantation. The time point: mouse harvest day 7 after allogeneic transplant. Each mouse received 10^7 T-cell-depleted marrow cells plus 10^6 splenic CD5+ T cells by tail vein. Clones were sequenced by immunoSEQ multiplex PCR, and TCRdb holds only the in-frame ones, with some missing. The sample comprises about 7,800 clones, 45% to 60% of which are singletons, and under 9% rests with the top ten. The sample consisted of gut tissue. The receptors were sampled from a female BALB/c mouse given C57BL/6 T cells with graft-versus-host disease after an allogeneic hematopoietic cell transplant.

Remarks on this clone: Mouse gene names apply. The CDR3 end lies 1 residue beyond the end of the read and is filled in from the germline J gene. The chain links TRBV16 to TRBJ2-4, with 9 positions matching TRBD2. V lost 2 bases to trimming and J lost 4 bases; unmatched junction nucleotides: 4. Germline CDR1 SGHSA, CDR2 FRNQAP. This CDR3 has 15 residues. The sequenced CDR3 bases are TGTGCAAGCAGCTTAACTGGGGGGAGAGAAAACACCTTGTAC. Translated: CASSLTGGRENTLY. The full CDR3 sequence reads CASSLTGGRENTLYF.

In this sample, this clone turned up a few times. Mouse germline and gene names are used. The CDR3 end is not reached by the read, which stops 1 residue before it; the germline J gene fills it in. The chain couples TRBV23 to TRBJ1-2; the D call of TRBD1 is as the table states it, not checked on the DNA. CDR1 KGHTA and CDR2 FQNQQP come from the germline V gene. There are 13 residues in the CDR3. CDR3 protein: CSSSPGQNSDYTF. The sequenced CDR3 bases are TGCTCCAGCAGTCCGGGACAAAACTCCGACTACACC. Looking up the rest from reference TRBV23 and TRBJ1-2 gives the full variable domain: DAAVTQKPRYLIKMKGQEAEMKCIPEKGHTAVFWYQQKQSKELKFLIYFQNQQPLDQIDMVKERFSAVCPSSSLCSLGIRTCEAEDSALYLCSSSPGQNSDYTFGSGTRLLVI.

This clone showed up just a few times. Gene names are mouse gene names. Read data end 1 residue before the CDR3 end; the end is taken from the germline J gene. The gene calls are TRBV19 and TRBJ2-4; 7 bases are a match to TRBD2. The J segment lost 0 bases and the V segment lost 3 bases, leaving 4 bases of the junction unmatched. CDR1 is FNHDT and CDR2 is SITEND in the germline V gene (reference sequence). The CDR3 has 15 residues. CDR3 DNA, as far as it was read: TGTGCCAGCAGTACCTGGGGGACTAGTCAAAACACCTTGTAC. Protein: CASSTWGTSQNTLY. The entire CDR3 sequence reads CASSTWGTSQNTLYF.

This clone was counted between two and nine times. Gene names and germline refer to mouse. Coverage ceases 1 residue before the CDR3 finishes, and the germline J gene fills in the end. V and J are TRBV23 and TRBJ1-5. In germline, CDR1 is KGHTA, CDR2 FQNQQP. CDR3 length: 11 amino acids. The DNA read from the CDR3 is TGCTCCAGCAGTCAGGACCAGGCTCCGCTT. Residues: CSSSQDQAPL. Given in full, the CDR3 is CSSSQDQAPLF.

Worth noting for this clone: Gene names follow the mouse nomenclature. Sequencing ends 1 residue short of the CDR3 end; the germline J gene provides the rest. V and J are TRBV19 and TRBJ2-5; tentatively, D is TRBD1 or TRBD2 (6 bases each). The germline gives CDR1 FNHDT, CDR2 SITEND (reference sequence). V was clipped by 1 base and J by 2 bases, with 8 bases between them. The CDR3 extends over 14 amino acids. The CDR3: CASSIWGRQDTQYF. Partial CDR3 DNA: TGTGCCAGCAGTATATGGGGGCGCCAAGACACCCAGTAC.